This T cell receptor (beta chain) was identified during a study of blood T cell repertoires in COVID-19. Background on the study: Sites in the United States, Italy and Spain provided acute and convalescent COVID-19 samples. The analysed material was cDNA or gDNA that came from T cells, B-cell-depleted T cells, or PBMCs.

Source study methods: Amplification with reference gene primers provided the estimates of nucleated cell counts. TCRdb's copy holds only in-frame clones and misses some; the assay was immunoSEQ multiplex PCR. V and J calls and clone size are given by that table; D and trimming were obtained from the DNA. This sample has 13,000 to 15,000 clones, with about 89% found just once. This CDR3 spans 13 amino acids. Germline V gene sequence: CDR1 MDHEN, CDR2 SYDVKM. J was trimmed by 11 bases and V by 6 bases; bases with no gene match: 5. The origin of this receptor is a woman in her seventies in a cohort sampled during active or convalescent COVID-19. The sample was peripheral blood. The chain uses TRBV28 and TRBJ1-6, with 9 bases identical to TRBD1. The CDR3 here is CASSGTGWTPLHF. The CDR3, as DNA: TGTGCCAGCAGCGGGACAGGGTGGACACCCCTCCACTTT.